The T cell receptor (beta chain) under discussion was sequenced for a study of T cell repertoires in cytomegalovirus infection. Study context: Carrying CMV and the relevant HLA type showed in public TCR beta signatures.

Of note for this clonotype: Its specificity is not known.

This CDR3 comprises 15 residues. The junction had 7 bases not matched to a gene; V was cut back by 2 bases and J by 6 bases. The germline V gene encodes CDR1 MNHEY and CDR2 SVGEGT. TCRdb fed the reads into MiXCR, producing one record per CDR3 protein. The sample contains 400,000 to 600,000 distinct CDR3 sequences, more than 40% of which appear only once. General study results and limits: Identification of carriers of CMV plus the relevant HLA was achieved through cumulative public TCR beta family frequency.

This specimen consisted of cultured PBMCs, obtained from culture after CMV antigen stimulation. The J gene is TRBJ2-7, the V gene TRBV6-2 or TRBV6-3, with 10 nucleotides matching TRBD2. The sequence was collected from a human donor in good health (CMV status not recorded). Some clones in this sample may be carry-over from other donors' samples. Here the CDR3 DNA reads TGTGCCAGCAGTTACCCAGCGGGAGGGTTCCGCGAGCAGTACTTC. Its translation is CASSYPAGGFREQYF.